This is a list of T cell receptor beta chains from one sample in a study of T cell repertoires in ileal Crohn's disease. Clones were sequenced by immunoSEQ multiplex PCR, and TCRdb holds only the in-frame ones, with some missing. In the table there are some 30,000 clones, around 77% of which are singletons. Specimen: ileal tissue. The receptors were sampled from an adult with Crohn's disease. Both conserved end residues are part of each CDR3. D genes are given only for firm matches. Clone size, where shown, is once, few, many, or a class for clones that have expanded.

>-|TRBV15|TRBD1|TRBJ1-2
CATSREFTGANYGYTF
TGTGCCACCAGCAGAGAGTTTACAGGGGCTAACTATGGCTACACCTTC
>once|TRBV15|-|TRBJ2-3
CATSRDRTGRVGTDTQYF
TGTGCCACCAGCAGAGATCGAACAGGGCGAGTTGGCACAGATACGCAGTATTTT
>-|TRBV5-6|TRBD1|TRBJ2-7
CASSPGGTGALWQYF
TGTGCCAGCAGCCCGGGTGGGACAGGGGCCCTGTGGCAGTACTTC
>-|TRBV5-4|TRBD2|TRBJ2-5
CASSLWGGIARETQYF
TGTGCCAGCAGCTTGTGGGGGGGGATCGCAAGGGAGACCCAGTACTTC
>-|TRBV30|TRBD1|TRBJ1-1
CAWSWDRAITFF
TGTGCCTGGAGCTGGGACAGGGCTATCACTTTCTTT
>few|TRBV4-2|TRBD1|TRBJ2-3
CASSQDRTGDSTDTQYF
TGTGCCAGCAGCCAAGATCGTACAGGGGATAGCACAGATACGCAGTATTTT
>-|TRBV7-9|-|TRBJ2-7
CASGARGSEQYF
TGTGCCAGCGGAGCTCGGGGTTCCGAGCAGTACTTC
>-|TRBV7-2|TRBD1|TRBJ2-7
CASSTTGFRLEQYF
TGTGCCAGCAGCACGACAGGGTTCCGTTTGGAGCAGTACTTC
>few|TRBV30|-|TRBJ1-5
CAWSGASVNSNQPQHF
TGTGCCTGGAGTGGGGCGTCCGTGAATAGCAATCAGCCCCAGCATTTT
>-|TRBV5-6|-|TRBJ1-2
CASSSRRRANYGYTF
TGTGCCAGCAGCAGCCGACGGAGAGCTAACTATGGCTACACCTTC
>once|TRBV27|TRBD1|TRBJ2-5
CASRTGRETQYF
TGTGCCAGCAGGACAGGGAGAGAGACCCAGTACTTC
>-|TRBV6-5|TRBD1|TRBJ1-2
CASKQQGAGYGYTF
TGTGCCAGCAAACAACAGGGGGCGGGTTATGGCTACACCTTC
>-|TRBV29-1|-|TRBJ1-2
CSVVVEGKGYTF
TGCAGCGTTGTCGTGGAGGGGAAGGGCTACACCTTC
>-|TRBV13|-|TRBJ2-1
CASSLGGGGYNEQFF
TGTGCCAGCAGCTTAGGAGGGGGTGGCTACAATGAGCAGTTCTTC
>-|TRBV5-1|TRBD2|TRBJ2-3
CASSIRTSEGTQYF
TGCGCCAGCAGCATACGGACTAGCGAGGGTACGCAGTATTTT
>-|TRBV6-1|-|TRBJ1-2
CASSEGQNYGYTF
TGTGCCAGCAGTGAAGGACAAAACTATGGCTACACCTTC
>-|TRBV5-4|-|TRBJ2-7
CASSVGSYEQYF
TGTGCCAGCAGCGTCGGCTCCTACGAGCAGTACTTC
>once|TRBV30|-|TRBJ2-1
CAWIDGSAYNEQFF
TGTGCCTGGATAGACGGGAGTGCCTACAATGAGCAGTTCTTC
>-|TRBV7-2|-|TRBJ2-7
CASSLDGTYSYEQYF
TGTGCCAGCAGCCTGGACGGGACTTATTCCTACGAGCAGTACTTC
>few|TRBV7-9|-|TRBJ2-2
CASSLYRGSGNAGELFF
TGTGCCAGCAGCTTATATCGGGGTTCGGGTAACGCCGGGGAGCTGTTTTTT
>-|TRBV4-1|-|TRBJ1-1
CASSQQAQGSMNTEAFF
TGCGCCAGCAGCCAGCAAGCTCAGGGTAGTATGAACACTGAAGCTTTCTTT
>-|TRBV5-4|-|TRBJ1-3
CASSLASGFSGNTIYF
TGTGCCAGCAGCTTGGCCTCAGGGTTCTCTGGAAACACCATATATTTT
>-|TRBV7-9|TRBD1|TRBJ2-3
CASSYSWDRAQDTQYF
TGTGCCAGCAGCTACTCCTGGGACAGGGCGCAAGATACGCAGTATTTT
>-|TRBV11-2|-|TRBJ2-3
CASSFLGGRLADTQYF
TGTGCCAGCAGCTTCCTCGGGGGGCGCTTGGCAGATACGCAGTATTTT